This TCR beta chain was profiled in a study of patients and donors after allogeneic stem cell transplantation. V was clipped by 0 bases and J by 3 bases, with 10 bases between them. This CDR3 comprises 14 residues. Germline V gene data show CDR1 as SGHDT and CDR2 as YYEEEE. MiXCR, run by TCRdb on the RT-PCR reads, gives a single entry per CDR3 protein. In the table there are about 960,000 distinct CDR3 sequences, about 20% of which are singletons. Specimen: blood, either unsorted or a sorted T cell fraction (not recorded which). The genes are TRBV5-6 and TRBJ2-7; D perhaps matches TRBD1 (6 bases). The origin of this receptor is a human donor who was either an allogeneic HSCT recipient or a stem cell or donor lymphocyte infusion donor (not recorded which). It is not recorded whose cells these are; they may come from a transplant donor. The CDR3 protein is CASSLDRVVYEQYF. CDR3 coding DNA: TGTGCCAGCAGCTTGGACAGGGTTGTCTACGAGCAGTACTTC. Together with reference TRBV5-6 and TRBJ2-7, the CDR3 gives the full variable domain: DAGVTQSPTHLIKTRGQQVTLRCSPKSGHDTVSWYQQALGQGPQFIFQYYEEEERQRGNFPDRFSGHQFPNYSSELNVNALLLGDSALYLCASSLDRVVYEQYFGPGTRLTVT.